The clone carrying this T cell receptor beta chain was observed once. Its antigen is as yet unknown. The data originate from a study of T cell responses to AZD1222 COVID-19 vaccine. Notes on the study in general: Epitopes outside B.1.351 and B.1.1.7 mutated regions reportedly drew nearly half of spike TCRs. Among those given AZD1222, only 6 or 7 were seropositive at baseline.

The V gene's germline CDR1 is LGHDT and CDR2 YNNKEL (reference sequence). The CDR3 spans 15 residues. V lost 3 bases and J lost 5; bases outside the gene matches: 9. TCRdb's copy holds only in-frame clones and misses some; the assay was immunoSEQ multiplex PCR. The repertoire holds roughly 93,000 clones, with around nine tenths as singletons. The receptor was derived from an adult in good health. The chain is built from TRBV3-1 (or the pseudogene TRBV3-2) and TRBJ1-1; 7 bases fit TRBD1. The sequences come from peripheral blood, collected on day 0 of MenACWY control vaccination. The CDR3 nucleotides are TGTGCCAGCAGCCATTGGACAGGCCTGGGGACTGAAGCTTTCTTT. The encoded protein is CASSHWTGLGTEAFF.